A single sample is the source of the 7 T cell receptor beta chains below, sequenced in a study of blood T cell repertoires in COVID-19. Using immunoSEQ multiplex PCR, the repertoire was profiled, and TCRdb retains in-frame clones only, with some absent. The sample comprises a few hundred thousand clones, around 90% of which are singletons, and around 2.1% rests with the top ten. The sequencing sample was made of peripheral blood. The receptor source for this set is a man aged 18 to 29 with active or convalescent COVID-19.

This sequence joins TRBV5-8 and TRBJ1-6; the match to TRBD1 covers 10 bases. With V trimmed by 1 base and J by 7 bases, 5 bases remained unmatched. CDR1 is SGHTS and CDR2 is YDEGEE in the germline V gene. The CDR3 has 16 amino acids. The CDR3 spells CASSLSTGGLNSPLHF. The CDR3 bases are TGTGCCAGCAGCTTGTCGACAGGGGGCTTAAATTCACCCCTCCACTTT.

This chain connects TRBV10-1 to TRBJ2-7; D may be TRBD1 (6 bases). The CDR3 runs 11 residues. Germline V gene lookup returns CDR1 WNHNN and CDR2 SYGVQD (reference sequence). V was pared by 6 bases and J by 7 bases, with 10 bases between. In DNA, the CDR3 is TGCGCCAGCAGCATTACAGGGGAGCAGTACTTC. Its translation is CASSITGEQYF.

The chain combines TRBV7-2 with TRBJ2-5, with 10 nucleotides matching TRBD2. Germline lookup yields CDR1 SGHTA and CDR2 FQGNSA. Trimming took 8 bases from V and 4 from J; bases not matched to a gene: 10. The CDR3 covers 15 residues. The CDR3 DNA reads as TGTGCCAGCTCTGCTAGCGGGGGCAATAGAGAGACCCAGTACTTC. It encodes CASSASGGNRETQYF.

The chain couples TRBV4-1 to TRBJ1-6; a weak D match, TRBD1 (5 bases). The germline gives CDR1 MGHRA, CDR2 YSYEKL. The CDR3 covers 15 residues. V lost 0 bases and J lost 10, with 13 bases in between. Here the CDR3 DNA reads TGCGCCAGCAGCCAAGATGTGGGGGGTTGGTCACCCCTCCACTTT. It translates to CASSQDVGGWSPLHF.

The genes are TRBV5-1 and TRBJ2-1; tentative D call: TRBD2 (5 bases). The CDR3 runs 15 residues. V lost 0 bases, J lost 4 bases, and 11 bases lay in between. CDR1 is SGHRS, CDR2 YFSETQ, per germline. The CDR3 DNA reads as TGCGCCAGCAGCTTGGATGGCGGGCCATACAATGAGCAGTTCTTC. Amino acid sequence: CASSLDGGPYNEQFF.

This chain links TRBV5-5 with TRBJ1-2; 8 bases are a match to TRBD1. The germline V gene has CDR1 SGHKS and CDR2 YYEKEE (reference sequence). V shed 4 bases and J 5 bases; nucleotides not matched to a gene: 4. The CDR3 runs to 13 residues. CDR3 loop: CASSPQGEYGYTF. The CDR3 coding sequence is TGTGCCAGCAGCCCACAGGGGGAGTATGGCTACACCTTC.

CDR3 in DNA: TGCGCCAGCAGCTTGAGTCCGGGGAATGAAAAACTGTTTTTT. It translates to CASSLSPGNEKLFF. V is TRBV5-1 and J is TRBJ1-4; D is uncertain. Trimming removed 1 base from V and 5 bases from J, with 9 bases in between. Germline V lookup: CDR1 SGHRS, CDR2 YFSETQ. This CDR3 is 14 amino acids long. Full variable domain (outside the CDR3, taken from reference TRBV5-1 and TRBJ1-4): KAGVTQTPRYLIKTRGQQVTLSCSPISGHRSVSWYQQTPGQGLQFLFEYFSETQRNKGNFPGRFSGRQFSNSRSEMNVSTLELGDSALYLCASSLSPGNEKLFFGSGTQLSVL.